The clone carrying this TCR beta chain was counted ten times or more. Through Arm-PCR of CDR3 regions and iRepertoire HTBI primers, TCR beta libraries were built. TCRdb analysed the multiplex PCR reads with MiXCR anew, one entry per CDR3 protein. The sample has around 450,000 distinct CDR3 sequences, about a sixth seen once; the top ten hold 9.5% to 15%. This entry belongs to a study of regulatory T cells in long-lasting Graves disease. Time point noted: newly diagnosed GD, antithyroid drugs for less than 3 months. The TCR library used RNA extracted from PBMCs. The CDR3 runs 15 residues. The V segment lost 5 bases and the J segment 0 bases; nucleotides outside the gene matches: 6. This same sample was also part of a study on T cells in Graves' hyperthyroidism and ophthalmopathy. That paper notes: Together with thyroid ultrasound, orbital computed tomography, serum thyroxine and TRAb, clinical symptoms were used for diagnoses.

The sequencing here drew on peripheral blood mononuclear cells (PBMCs), taken at new diagnosis, from a patient treated with antithyroid drugs. The TCR originated in a man between 35 and 55 years old with Graves disease. The genes are TRBV12-3 or TRBV12-4 and TRBJ1-1; 7 nucleotides match TRBD1. The CDR3 reads CASSRPGTVNTEAFF. CDR3 nucleotides: TGTGCCAGCAGTCGCCCCGGGACAGTGAACACTGAAGCTTTCTTT.